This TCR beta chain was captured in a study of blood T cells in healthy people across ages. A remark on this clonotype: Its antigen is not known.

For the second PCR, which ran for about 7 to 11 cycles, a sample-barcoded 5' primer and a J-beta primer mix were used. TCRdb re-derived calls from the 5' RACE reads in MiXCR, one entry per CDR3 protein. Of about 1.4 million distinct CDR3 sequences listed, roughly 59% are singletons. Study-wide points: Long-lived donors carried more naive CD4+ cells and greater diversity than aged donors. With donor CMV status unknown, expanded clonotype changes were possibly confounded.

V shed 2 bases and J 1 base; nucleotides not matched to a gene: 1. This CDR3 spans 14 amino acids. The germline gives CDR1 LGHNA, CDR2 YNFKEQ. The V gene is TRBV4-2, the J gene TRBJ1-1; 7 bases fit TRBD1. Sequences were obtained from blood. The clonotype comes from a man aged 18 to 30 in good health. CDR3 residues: CASSQNRGNTEAFF. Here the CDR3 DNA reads TGTGCCAGCAGCCAAAACAGGGGGAACACTGAAGCTTTCTTT.